The 9 T cell receptor beta chains listed next were all sequenced from one sample in a study of T-cell memory formation after mild COVID-19. TCRdb itself ran the 5' RACE reads through MiXCR, one entry per CDR3 protein. The table shows fewer than 550,000 distinct CDR3 sequences, with 20% occurring only once. Sequenced sample: PBMCs or a T cell subset sorted from them (not recorded which). The receptors originated from an adult woman who had mild COVID-19 (a few samples of this study predate the infection). Cell type and time point are not known.

This clonotype was picked up one time. The V gene is TRBV29-1, the J gene TRBJ2-7, with 7 bases lining up with TRBD2. The ends lost 1 base at V and 1 base at J; junction bases unmatched: 4. From germline, CDR1 is SQVTM and CDR2 ANQGSEA. The CDR3 has 14 residues. The CDR3 nucleotides read TGCAGCGTTGAAGCTCATAGCGGGTCCTACGAGCAGTACTTC. Amino acids: CSVEAHSGSYEQYF.

The chain uses TRBV7-6 and TRBJ2-7, with 13 bases matching TRBD2. The CDR3 loop spans 18 amino acids. CDR1 and CDR2 (germline): SGHVS, FNYEAQ. Losses at the gene ends were 4 bases for V and 3 bases for J; bases not matched to a gene: 12. The CDR3 loop reads CASSYGTSGDHTNYEQYF. CDR3 nucleotides: TGTGCCAGCAGCTACGGGACTAGCGGGGATCATACTAACTACGAGCAGTACTTC.

This CDR3 is CASSLTWLAGGPSDTQYF. The CDR3 coding sequence is TGTGCCAGCAGCTTAACATGGCTAGCGGGAGGGCCCTCAGATACGCAGTATTTT. The genes are TRBV7-3 and TRBJ2-3, with 12 bases matching TRBD2. Germline V CDR1 and CDR2: SGHTA, FQGTGA. This CDR3 spans 18 amino acids. The ends lost 0 bases at V and 4 bases at J; junction bases unmatched: 8.

There are a few counts of this clonotype. The CDR3 loop reads CASSSTHPGQGTGEQYF. For the CDR3, the DNA is TGTGCCAGCAGCTCCACCCATCCGGGACAGGGAACAGGCGAGCAGTACTTC. The genes are TRBV7-9 and TRBJ2-7; 9 bases are shared with TRBD1. Per germline, CDR1 SEHNR and CDR2 FQNEAQ (reference sequence). The CDR3 is 17 residues long. The V segment lost 4 bases and the J segment 6 bases; nucleotides outside the gene matches: 16.

This clonotype was recorded a few times. The genes are TRBV12-3 or TRBV12-4 and TRBJ2-1; 7 bases map to TRBD2. After removal of 1 base from V and 5 bases from J, the junction contained 2 bases not matched to a gene. CDR3 length: 14 amino acids. CDR3 region: CASSLVLADNEQFF. In nucleotides, the CDR3 is TGTGCCAGCAGTTTAGTGCTAGCGGACAATGAGCAGTTCTTC.

CDR3 loop: CASSLPMGNEQFF. In DNA form, the CDR3 reads TGTGCCAGCAGCCTCCCCATGGGCAATGAGCAGTTCTTC. J is TRBJ2-1 and V is TRBV7-9; no clear D. Looked up from germline, CDR1 is SEHNR and CDR2 is FQNEAQ (reference sequence). Trimming left V 5 bases short and J 6 bases short, with 11 bases between. The CDR3 contains 13 residues.

This clonotype occurred many times. The V call is TRBV20-1, the J call TRBJ1-1; D remains unclear. In germline, CDR1 is DFQATT, CDR2 SNEGSKA (reference sequence). V was clipped by 3 bases and J by 1 base, with 6 bases between them. The CDR3 spans 12 residues. CDR3 coding DNA: TGCAGTGCTAGGTCGGCGAACACTGAAGCTTTCTTT. Protein sequence: CSARSANTEAFF.

The chain recombines TRBV5-6 with TRBJ2-5; possibly TRBD2 for D (5 bases). With 5 bases removed from V and 1 base from J, the gap between germline ends came to 9 bases. In germline, CDR1 is SGHDT, CDR2 YYEEEE. The CDR3 contains 13 residues. CDR3 sequence reads: CASSKRTQETQYF. CDR3 in DNA: TGTGCCAGCAGTAAGCGGACCCAAGAGACCCAGTACTTC.

This clonotype was recorded once. The chain is built from TRBV12-3 or TRBV12-4 and TRBJ1-2; D is perhaps TRBD1 (6 bases). The CDR3 sequence is 15 residues long. The V and J ends lost 5 bases and 4 bases respectively, with 17 bases between them. CDR3 DNA: TGTGCCAGCAGTAATCCGGGGGGCCAGTCCTATGGCTACACCTTC. It is translated as CASSNPGGQSYGYTF.